Shown below are 30 T cell receptor beta chains from a single sample sequenced in a study of blood T cell repertoires in COVID-19. Repertoires were generated with immunoSEQ multiplex PCR, while TCRdb's copy carries only in-frame clones and drops some. The sample yields around 190,000 clones, roughly 83% seen once. Sequencing was done on a sample of peripheral blood. The receptors derive from a woman aged 40-49 years with COVID-19, enrolled during active disease.

J is TRBJ2-6 and V is TRBV4-1; TRBD1 aligns across 8 bases. The CDR3 is 19 residues long. Per germline, CDR1 MGHRA and CDR2 YSYEKL. V shed 0 bases and J 0 bases; nucleotides not matched to a gene: 7. The CDR3 loop reads CASSQDQGQGTSGANVLTF. The CDR3 nucleotides are TGCGCCAGCAGCCAAGATCAAGGACAGGGAACCTCTGGGGCCAACGTCCTGACTTTC.

Comment on this clone: This may be a read error: a much more frequent sequence differs by one nucleotide. Different DNA sequences within this sample yield the same CDR3. The gene calls are TRBV27 and TRBJ2-5; 11 positions match TRBD2. The CDR3 is 15 amino acids. Germline lookup yields CDR1 MNHEY and CDR2 SMNVEV (reference sequence). V shed 5 bases and J 1 base; nucleotides not matched to a gene: 3. In DNA form, the CDR3 reads TGTGCCAGCAGTCCCGGGACTAGCGGCCAAGAGACCCAGTACTTC. Its translation: CASSPGTSGQETQYF.

The rearrangement links TRBV7-2 to TRBJ2-1; tentatively, D is TRBD2 (7 bases). The CDR3 covers 12 residues. Germline V gene lookup returns CDR1 SGHTA and CDR2 FQGNSA. The V and J ends lost 4 bases and 9 bases respectively, with 10 bases between them. The CDR3 protein is CASSSGGPEQFF. CDR3 DNA sequence: TGTGCCAGCAGCTCGGGGGGCCCTGAGCAGTTCTTC.

V usage is TRBV6-5 and J usage is TRBJ1-2; D ambiguous. The CDR3 loop spans 11 amino acids. V shed 4 bases and J shed 7 bases, with 7 bases lying between them. The germline V gene encodes CDR1 MNHEY and CDR2 SVGAGI. The CDR3 coding sequence is TGTGCCAGCAGTTCGCGGTCTGGCTACACCTTC. It codes for CASSSRSGYTF.

The chain is built from TRBV19 and TRBJ2-3; the match to TRBD1 covers 9 bases. This CDR3 contains 15 residues. The V gene end was trimmed by 5 bases and the J gene end by 4 bases; junction bases not matched to a gene: 7. Germline CDR1 reads LNHDA; CDR2 reads SQIVND (reference sequence). CDR3 sequence reads: CASSAGQGSADTQYF. CDR3 bases: TGTGCCAGTAGTGCCGGACAGGGGTCGGCAGATACGCAGTATTTT.

Here the CDR3 reads CASMTGNTGELFF. The CDR3 DNA is TGCGCCAGCATGACTGGGAACACCGGGGAGCTGTTTTTT. The genes are TRBV5-1 and TRBJ2-2, with D hard to call. This CDR3 is 13 amino acids long. V lost 6 bases to trimming and J lost 1 base, with 7 bases between them. CDR1 and CDR2 (germline): SGHRS, YFSETQ.

The chain has TRBV7-2 and TRBJ2-1, with a possible D match to TRBD1 (5 bases). V was cut by 9 bases and J by 5 bases, with 11 bases left in between. CDR3 length: 12 amino acids. CDR1 is SGHTA and CDR2 is FQGNSA in the germline V gene. As DNA, the CDR3 is TGTGCCAGACAAAAAGGGGACAATGAGCAGTTCTTC. Its protein product is CARQKGDNEQFF.

This clone appeared once. This sequence joins TRBV18 and TRBJ1-5; TRBD1 might be the D (5 bases). The CDR3 consists of 13 residues. CDR1 and CDR2 from the germline V gene are KGHSH and LQKENI. Between the trimmed V and J ends, which lost 6 bases and 7 bases, there was a span of 13 bases. The CDR3 DNA sequence: TGTGCCAGCTCCCTAGGCAGGGAACAGCCCCAGCATTTT. It yields the protein CASSLGREQPQHF.

The gene calls are TRBV6-5 and TRBJ2-5; D is possibly TRBD2 (7 bases). Trimming left V 2 bases short and J 0 bases short, with 13 bases between. Germline V lookup: CDR1 MNHEY, CDR2 SVGAGI. The length of the CDR3 is 16 residues. The chain's CDR3 is CASSYGGAPHQETQYF. The CDR3 DNA reads as TGTGCCAGCAGTTACGGGGGGGCCCCCCACCAAGAGACCCAGTACTTC.

CDR3 protein: CASSPPRGSSQETQYF. In nucleotides, the CDR3 is TGTGCCAGCTCACCACCAAGGGGCTCTTCTCAAGAGACCCAGTACTTC. The genes are TRBV18 and TRBJ2-5, with D possibly being TRBD1 (5 bases). CDR1 is KGHSH and CDR2 is LQKENI in the germline V gene. Trimming pared 0 bases from V and 2 bases from J, leaving 13 bases between. The CDR3 covers 16 residues.

This chain connects TRBV7-9 to TRBJ1-4; 9 bases line up with TRBD1. Trimming cost V 4 bases and J 8 bases; bases outside gene matches: 5. The length of the CDR3 is 14 residues. Germline lookup yields CDR1 SEHNR and CDR2 FQNEAQ (reference sequence). The CDR3 reads CASSSSGTGEKLFF. CDR3 coding DNA: TGTGCCAGCAGCTCGAGCGGGACAGGGGAAAAACTGTTTTTT.

The chain couples TRBV3-1 (or the pseudogene TRBV3-2) to TRBJ2-1; no reliable D call. The germline CDR1 and CDR2 sequences are LGHDT and YNNKEL (reference sequence). The V gene lost 5 bases and the J gene lost 5 bases, with 7 bases spanning the gap. The CDR3 loop spans 12 amino acids. Here the CDR3 DNA reads TGTGCCAGCAGCTTTACGGACAATGAGCAGTTCTTC. It is translated as CASSFTDNEQFF.

The CDR3 DNA is TGTGCCAGCAGCGTAGATGGACAGGCCAGTCAGCCCCAGCATTTT. The encoded protein is CASSVDGQASQPQHF. V is TRBV9 and J is TRBJ1-5; 7 bases are shared with TRBD1. Germline V gives CDR1 SGDLS, CDR2 YYNGEE. V shed 0 bases and J 6 bases; nucleotides not matched to a gene: 6. This CDR3 is 15 amino acids long. The complete variable domain, with remaining parts taken from reference TRBV9 and TRBJ1-5, reads DSGVTQTPKHLITATGQRVTLRCSPRSGDLSVYWYQQSLDQGLQFLIQYYNGEERAKGNILERFSAQQFPDLHSELNLSSLELGDSALYFCASSVDGQASQPQHFGDGTRLSIL.

The genes are TRBV25-1 and TRBJ1-1; no reliable D call. The CDR3 consists of 11 residues. The germline gives CDR1 MGHDK, CDR2 SYGVNS. The V and J ends lost 11 bases and 1 base respectively, with 8 bases between them. Here the CDR3 reads CACHSNTEAFF. The CDR3 coding sequence is TGTGCCTGTCACTCGAACACTGAAGCTTTCTTT.

The J gene is TRBJ2-7, the V gene TRBV27, with 9 bases identical to TRBD1. This CDR3 is 14 amino acids long. With 3 bases clipped from V and 4 bases from J, the junction kept 4 bases outside the gene matches. Germline V gene lookup returns CDR1 MNHEY and CDR2 SMNVEV (reference sequence). The CDR3 region has the DNA TGTGCCAGCAGTTTGTACAGGGGGCAGTACGAGCAGTACTTC. Protein product: CASSLYRGQYEQYF.

J is TRBJ1-1 and V is TRBV7-8; a possible D gene is TRBD1 (5 bases). This CDR3 has 14 residues. The ends were cut back, 5 bases at V and 3 bases at J, with 13 bases in the middle. CDR1 is SGHVS, CDR2 FQNEAQ, per germline. The CDR3 DNA reads TGTGCCAGCAGCCCTCTCGGGGGGGACACTGAAGCTTTCTTT. This gives the protein CASSPLGGDTEAFF.

The sample holds a few counts of this clone. This chain uses TRBV12-3 or TRBV12-4 with TRBJ2-1; TRBD1 matches at 9 bases. The CDR3 covers 13 residues. After removal of 6 bases from V and 12 bases from J, the junction contained 9 bases not matched to a gene. The CDR3 loop is CASRPGQGSGQFF. CDR3 nucleotides: TGTGCCAGCAGACCGGGACAGGGTAGTGGGCAGTTCTTC.

This clone has a single count. The rearrangement uses TRBV6-5 and TRBJ1-2, with TRBD1 identical over 7 bases. CDR1 is MNHEY, CDR2 SVGAGI, per germline. V was clipped by 7 bases and J by 4 bases; unmatched bases: 12. There are 15 residues in the CDR3. The DNA of the CDR3 is TGTGCCAGCACCGGACTTATCCGGGACAGCTATGGCTACACCTTC. It is translated as CASTGLIRDSYGYTF.

The chain links TRBV5-1 to TRBJ2-1; 13 bases map to TRBD2. Germline-derived CDR1 and CDR2 are SGHRS and YFSETQ. This CDR3 is built from 16 residues. V shed 1 base, J shed 7 bases, and the junction held 5 bases outside the gene matches. The CDR3 reads CASSLTSGRGVNEQFF. Here the CDR3 DNA reads TGCGCCAGCAGCTTGACTAGCGGGAGGGGGGTGAATGAGCAGTTCTTC.

This clone came up once. The chain links TRBV10-3 to TRBJ2-3; 13 nucleotides match TRBD2. J lost 6 bases, V lost 7 bases, and 7 bases had no gene match. The CDR3 totals 15 residues. The germline V gene encodes CDR1 ENHRY and CDR2 SYGVKD. For the CDR3, the DNA is TGTGCCATCACCGGGACTAGCGGGATACCGGATACGCAGTATTTT. It specifies CAITGTSGIPDTQYF.

The chain has TRBV10-3 and TRBJ2-1, with TRBD2 matching over 9 bases. Germline V lookup: CDR1 ENHRY, CDR2 SYGVKD. The CDR3 runs 19 residues. V gave up 3 bases and J gave up 7 bases; unmatched junction bases: 19. The CDR3 loop reads CAISDPRRLAEKEGNEQFF. DNA for the CDR3: TGTGCCATCAGTGATCCCCGCAGACTAGCGGAAAAAGAGGGTAATGAGCAGTTCTTC.

This clone has only one observation. J is TRBJ2-7 and V is TRBV5-1; 9 bases line up with TRBD1. The ends lost 0 bases at V and 7 bases at J; junction bases unmatched: 8. The V gene's germline CDR1 is SGHRS and CDR2 YFSETQ. This CDR3 comprises 15 residues. The CDR3, as DNA: TGCGCCAGCAGCTTGGGGGGACAGGGTAGTAGGGAGCAGTACTTC. It translates to CASSLGGQGSREQYF. The full variable domain, its missing parts supplied by reference TRBV5-1 and TRBJ2-7, is KAGVTQTPRYLIKTRGQQVTLSCSPISGHRSVSWYQQTPGQGLQFLFEYFSETQRNKGNFPGRFSGRQFSNSRSEMNVSTLELGDSALYLCASSLGGQGSREQYFGPGTRLTVT.

The V call is TRBV6-2 or TRBV6-3, the J call TRBJ2-7; tentative D call: TRBD2 (6 bases). The CDR3 totals 15 residues. Deletions cut 3 bases from V and 4 bases from J, with 16 bases between. Germline loops: CDR1 MNHEY, CDR2 SVGEGT. CDR3 coding DNA: TGTGCCAGCAGTTATTCCCCGGGGGACTTATACGAGCAGTACTTC. Its translation: CASSYSPGDLYEQYF.

The gene calls are TRBV4-1 and TRBJ2-7; the D gene is possibly TRBD2 (6 bases). CDR3 length equals 16 residues. CDR1 is MGHRA and CDR2 is YSYEKL in the germline V gene. Trimming removed 4 bases at V and 1 base at J, with 17 bases between. DNA for the CDR3: TGCGCCAGCAGCCTAAATCCGGGACTCTCATCCTACGAGCAGTACTTC. This sequence encodes CASSLNPGLSSYEQYF.

The DNA of the CDR3 is TGTGCCAGCAGTTACTCGACGGGGGGAACTACCAATGAGCAGTTCTTC. Amino acids: CASSYSTGGTTNEQFF. The chain combines TRBV6-5 with TRBJ2-1; TRBD2 matches 7 bases. The V gene end was trimmed by 0 bases and the J gene end by 6 bases; junction bases not matched to a gene: 8. This CDR3 is 16 amino acids long. In germline, CDR1 is MNHEY, CDR2 SVGAGI.

The chain uses TRBV6-4 and TRBJ1-6; D possibly corresponds to TRBD1 (6 bases). CDR1 and CDR2 (germline): MRHNA, SNTAGT. Between the trimmed V and J ends, which lost 1 base and 7 bases, there was a span of 17 bases. The CDR3 has 17 amino acids. CDR3 DNA sequence: TGTGCCAGCAGTGACTTCCATTCCGGGACAAAAAATTCACCCCTCCACTTT. Translated: CASSDFHSGTKNSPLHF.

The V gene is TRBV11-2, the J gene TRBJ2-7, with 10 bases that match TRBD1. This CDR3 has 13 amino acids. The trim removed 5 bases at V and 2 bases at J, leaving 0 bases unmatched. Germline V CDR1 and CDR2: SGHAT, FQNNGV. In nucleotides, the CDR3 is TGTGCCAGCAGCGGACAGGGGGCCTACGAGCAGTACTTC. Translating it yields CASSGQGAYEQYF.

This chain joins TRBV5-1 and TRBJ1-1; D remains unclear. The CDR3 extends over 13 amino acids. Germline CDR1 is SGHRS and CDR2 is YFSETQ. V lost 4 bases to trimming and J lost 1 base, with 8 bases between them. The CDR3, as DNA: TGCGCCAGCAGCGCCCGGGGGAACACTGAAGCTTTCTTT. It is translated as CASSARGNTEAFF.

This clone was counted once. The rearrangement uses TRBV5-6 and TRBJ2-1, with TRBD1 identical over 8 bases. V was pared by 2 bases and J by 5 bases, with 12 bases of the junction left unmatched. The CDR3 spans 17 residues. CDR1 SGHDT and CDR2 YYEEEE come from the germline V gene. The CDR3 DNA sequence: TGTGCCAGCAGCTTACCTCCGGGGACAGGACCTAACAATGAGCAGTTCTTC. Translation gives CASSLPPGTGPNNEQFF.

The rearrangement joins TRBV21-1 to TRBJ1-1; TRBD1 reflects the table's D call only, with no check against the DNA. TRBV21-1 represents a pseudogene. CDR3 length: 16 residues. The CDR3 nucleotides are TGTGCCAGCAGCGACCGGGACAGGGGCGGGGGGACTGAAGCTTTCTTT. It translates to CASSDRDRGGGTEAFF.